Listed below are T cell receptor beta chains from one sample, sequenced in a study of cytomegalovirus exposure and HLA in healthy donors. Measured with immunoSEQ multiplex PCR; TCRdb has only the in-frame clones, and not every one. The sample shows approximately 100,000 clones, roughly three quarters of them seen only once. Sample: PBMCs. Source of these receptors: a woman aged 40 to 50 in good health and CMV-seronegative. Both conserved end residues are part of each CDR3. A D gene is named only where the DNA matches it firmly. Only part of the rows carry a size: once, few, many, or a class if the clone is expanded.

size | J | V | length | D | DNA | CDR3
. | TRBJ1-3 | TRBV6-5 | 15 | TRBD1 | TGTGCCAGCAGACCCCGGGGGACAGGGCAGAACACCATATATTTT | CASRPRGTGQNTIYF
. | TRBJ1-3 | TRBV2 | 14 | . | TGTGCCAGCAGTATCGACAGCTCTGGAAACACCATATATTTT | CASSIDSSGNTIYF
. | TRBJ2-5 | TRBV14 | 21 | TRBD2 | TGTGCCAGCAGCCAGGGACCTTTTGGTGTGATTAGCGGGGCAATCCAAGAGACCCAGTACTTC | CASSQGPFGVISGAIQETQYF
. | TRBJ2-7 | TRBV4-1 | 14 | . | TGCGCCAGCAGCCAAGCTTCCAGGGCGTACGAGCAGTACTTC | CASSQASRAYEQYF
. | TRBJ2-7 | TRBV27 | 13 | . | TGTGCCAGCAGTTTTAACAGCCTCTACGAGCAGTACTTC | CASSFNSLYEQYF
. | TRBJ2-1 | TRBV4-1 | 16 | TRBD2 | TGCGCCAGCAGCCTTTATGTAGCGGGGGGATACAATGAGCAGTTCTTC | CASSLYVAGGYNEQFF
. | TRBJ1-1 | TRBV29-1 | 13 | . | TGCAGCGTGAGACAAACGATGAACACTGAAGCTTTCTTT | CSVRQTMNTEAFF
. | TRBJ2-7 | TRBV7-2 | 15 | TRBD2 | TGTGCCAGCAGCTCTTCAGCGGGGGCCCTCTACGAGCAGTACTTC | CASSSSAGALYEQYF
. | TRBJ1-5 | TRBV6-5 | 15 | TRBD1 | TGTGCCAGCAGTTACGACCACAGGGGTAACCAGCCCCAGCATTTT | CASSYDHRGNQPQHF
. | TRBJ2-1 | TRBV6-4 | 13 | . | TGTGCCAGCAGTGGGGGGGATGTCAATGAGCAGTTCTTC | CASSGGDVNEQFF
. | TRBJ1-3 | TRBV30 | 15 | TRBD1 | TGTGCCTGGAGCTCACAGGGGACCTCTGGAAACACCATATATTTT | CAWSSQGTSGNTIYF
once | TRBJ2-3 | TRBV7-9 | 16 | TRBD2 | TGTGCCAGCAGGGCAAGCGGGGGCGGCGATACAGATACGCAGTATTTT | CASRASGGGDTDTQYF